One sample yielded the 6 T cell receptor beta chains listed below, sequenced in a study of Graves' ophthalmopathy and Graves' hyperthyroidism. Amplification of TCR beta CDR3 regions used RNA transcripts. Second-round multiplex PCR came after a first-round RT-PCR that employed HTBI primers. TCRdb used MiXCR to reprocess the multiplex PCR reads, holding one entry per CDR3 protein. The repertoire holds 600,000 to 650,000 distinct CDR3 sequences, with 22% as singletons. The sequencing sample was made of peripheral blood. Every receptor here comes from a young woman with stable Graves' hyperthyroidism. Some clones in this sample may be carry-over from other donors' samples.

This chain links TRBV6-2 or TRBV6-3 with TRBJ1-6; D may be TRBD1 (5 bases). The germline V and J ends were trimmed by 6 bases and 7 bases, with 13 bases remaining between them. From germline, CDR1 is MNHEY and CDR2 SVGEGT. This CDR3 is built from 14 residues. The CDR3 reads CASRYGTVNSPLHF. CDR3 DNA: TGTGCCAGCAGATATGGGACGGTAAATTCACCCCTCCACTTT.

The rearrangement uses TRBV27 and TRBJ1-2, with 9 bases fitting TRBD1. J was trimmed by 7 bases and V by 8 bases; bases with no gene match: 14. This CDR3 has 15 amino acids. Germline V gene lookup returns CDR1 MNHEY and CDR2 SMNVEV (reference sequence). CDR3 bases: TGTGCCAGCTCGAGCCACGAGACAGGGGGGATTGGCTACACCTTC. Protein: CASSSHETGGIGYTF.

The V and J genes are TRBV12-3 or TRBV12-4 and TRBJ2-7; D unclear. The CDR3 contains 17 residues. The V gene lost 4 bases and the J gene lost 3 bases, with 22 bases spanning the gap. CDR3 bases: TGTGCCAGCAGTTACGGCACTGACTCGGCTCGTCTCTACGAGCAGTACTTC. Protein product: CASSYGTDSARLYEQYF.

The chain has TRBV6-5 and TRBJ2-4; tentative D call: TRBD2 (6 bases). CDR3 size: 17 residues. The V end lost 3 bases, the J end lost 0 bases, and 15 bases lay between the germline ends. Germline CDR1 MNHEY, CDR2 SVGAGI. CDR3 residues: CASSYPSLSGAKNIQYF. CDR3 sequence (DNA): TGTGCCAGCAGTTATCCATCCCTTAGCGGAGCCAAAAACATTCAGTACTTC.

Notes on this clonotype: It may be a read error: a sequence one base away is much more abundant. This rearrangement joins TRBV6-1 to TRBJ1-1, with D perhaps TRBD1 (5 bases). Germline V gene sequence: CDR1 MNHNS, CDR2 SASEGT. The CDR3 is made up of 11 amino acids. CDR3 nucleotides: TGTGCCAGCAGTCCGGGACTAGAAGCTTGCTTT. This translates into CASSPGLEACF.

This clonotype was observed many times. J is TRBJ1-3 and V is TRBV19, with D unclear. The CDR3 runs to 14 residues. V gave up 3 bases and J gave up 4 bases, with 10 bases separating them. The germline CDR1 and CDR2 sequences are LNHDA and SQIVND (reference sequence). The CDR3 DNA is TGTGCCAGTAGTATCCAAGGGAGAGGAAACACCATATATTTT. This sequence encodes CASSIQGRGNTIYF.